This TCR beta chain comes out of a study of T-cell reconstitution after alpha-beta-depleted transplantation in children. V was trimmed by 4 bases and J by 6 bases, leaving 19 bases between them. Per the germline V gene, CDR1 is DFQATT and CDR2 is SNEGSKA (reference sequence). The CDR3 consists of 15 residues. This clonotype has at least ten counts. Its antigen is unknown. General study points: T-cell counts and diversity were attributed mostly to newly produced T cells one year after transplant. Several patients had high TCRbeta diversity at day 60; it came from surviving recipient T cells and thymic progenitors. Reported findings indicate that, about two months after transplant, alpha-beta T cells came from several hundred expanded clones, which were derived from non-depleted graft cells.

Preparation of the TCRbeta library was carried out with unique molecular identifiers. TCRdb reprocessed the PCR reads via MiXCR and lists one record per CDR3 protein. The sample lists 95,000 to 150,000 distinct CDR3 sequences, about 23% occurring once. The sample here was PBMCs, mostly from graft donor cells, taken 180 days after TCRalphabeta/CD19-depleted stem cell transplant. This sequence joins TRBV20-1 and TRBJ2-1, with a weak D call TRBD2 (6 bases). This TCR was recovered from a male patient aged 2-9 years who had a stem cell transplant for chronic granulomatous disease, so the T cells may come from the graft donor. CDR3 loop: CSATDLRDSVNEQFF. The CDR3, as DNA: TGCAGTGCTACCGACCTCCGGGACTCAGTCAATGAGCAGTTCTTC.